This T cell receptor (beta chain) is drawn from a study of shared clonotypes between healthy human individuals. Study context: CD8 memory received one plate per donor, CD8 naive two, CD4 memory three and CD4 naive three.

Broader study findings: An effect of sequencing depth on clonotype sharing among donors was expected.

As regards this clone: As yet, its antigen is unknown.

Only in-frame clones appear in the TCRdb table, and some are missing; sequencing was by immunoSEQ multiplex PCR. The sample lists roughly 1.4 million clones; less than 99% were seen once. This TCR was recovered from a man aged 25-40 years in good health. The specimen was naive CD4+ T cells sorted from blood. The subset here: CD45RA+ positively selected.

In nucleotides, the CDR3 is TGTGCCAGCAGTGCCCATGCGTGGGAGACCAATTCCTACAATGAGCAGTTCTTC. Protein product: CASSAHAWETNSYNEQFF. This rearrangement joins TRBV2 to TRBJ2-1, with D tentatively TRBD2 (5 bases). CDR3 length: 18 residues. V was shortened by 4 bases and J by 1 base, with 20 bases between the two germline ends. The germline CDR1 and CDR2 sequences are SNHLY and FYNNEI. The complete variable domain, with remaining parts taken from reference TRBV2 and TRBJ2-1, reads EPEVTQTPSHQVTQMGQEVILRCVPISNHLYFYWYRQILGQKVEFLVSFYNNEISEKSEIFDDQFSVERPDGSNFTLKIRSTKLEDSAMYFCASSAHAWETNSYNEQFFGPGTRLTVL.